The present T cell receptor (beta chain) was sequenced within a study of blood T cell repertoires in COVID-19. At the level of the study: Spain, Italy and the United States supplied samples that represented acute and convalescent COVID-19. PBMCs, B-cell-depleted T cells, or T cells were the source of the cDNA or gDNA that made up the material.

Germline V gene lookup returns CDR1 MNHEY and CDR2 SVGAGI. V was cut by 7 bases and J by 4 bases, with 19 bases left in between. The length of the CDR3 is 15 residues. Original analysis: It was from reference gene primer amplification that nucleated cell counts were estimated. Only in-frame clones appear in the TCRdb table, and some are missing; sequencing was by immunoSEQ multiplex PCR. Clone size and V and J calls were adopted from that table, with D and trimming inferred from the DNA. This table has some 94,000 clones, around 87% appearing once. V is TRBV6-5 and J is TRBJ1-1; perhaps TRBD1 as D (5 bases). The sequence derives from a human donor in a cohort sampled during active COVID-19. The material sequenced was peripheral blood. CDR3 in amino acids: CASIAGTSLGTEAFF. CDR3 coding DNA: TGTGCCAGCATCGCCGGGACTTCATTAGGCACTGAAGCTTTCTTT.